A single sample is the source of the 8 T cell receptor beta chains below, sequenced in a study of blood T cells in healthy people across ages (dated by TCRdb to about 2015). The method behind the library was 5' RACE. Sequenced on an Illumina HiSeq 2500. A second PCR of about 7 to 12 cycles was run with a J-beta primer mix and a sample-barcoded 5' primer. The public sequencing data were trimmed at Q25 with fastp and processed into clonotypes with MiXCR by TCRdb, which kept only in-frame beta chains. Rows with a matching CDR3 protein are joined into one entry that keeps the most common DNA and genes. The sample includes some 1.1 million distinct CDR3 sequences, with more than 30% observed a single time. The ten largest clones add up to around 13% of the sample. The sequencing sample was made of blood. These receptors came from a man between 18 and 29 years old in good health.

The rearrangement joins TRBV4-2 to TRBJ1-5; D not certain. Germline V gives CDR1 LGHNA, CDR2 YNFKEQ. The CDR3 length is 15 residues. V shed 0 bases and J shed 9 bases, with 15 bases lying between them. As DNA, the CDR3 is TGTGCCAGCAGCCAAGACGAGGAAGGGATCCGGCCCCAGCATTTT. It specifies CASSQDEEGIRPQHF.

The rearrangement uses TRBV6-6 and TRBJ2-2, with D hard to call. Trimming took off 7 bases at V and 8 bases at J, with 8 bases between the two ends. CDR3 length: 11 amino acids. Germline CDR1 reads MNHNY; CDR2 reads SVGAGI (reference sequence). In DNA, the CDR3 is TGTGCCAGCACCCCTTTGGGGGAGCTGTTTTTT. This gives the protein CASTPLGELFF.

The chain employs TRBV20-1 and TRBJ1-4; D is uncertain. This CDR3 has 14 residues. Trimming took off 1 base at V and 2 bases at J, with 8 bases between the two ends. CDR1 DFQATT and CDR2 SNEGSKA come from the germline V gene (reference sequence). In DNA, the CDR3 is TGCAGTGCTAGAGCGGCGTCGACTAATGAAAAACTGTTTTTT. Translated, it gives CSARAASTNEKLFF.

This chain uses TRBV6-6 with TRBJ2-2; D uncertain. The germline V gene has CDR1 MNHNY and CDR2 SVGAGI (reference sequence). The V gene lost 6 bases and the J gene lost 0 bases, with 8 bases spanning the gap. The CDR3 runs to 14 residues. For the CDR3, the DNA is TGTGCCAGCAGCCCCCCGTCGAACACCGGGGAGCTGTTTTTT. This codes for CASSPPSNTGELFF.

This clonotype was recorded a few times. The rearrangement uses TRBV6-1 and TRBJ2-7, with TRBD1 as a possible D gene (6 bases). Germline V gives CDR1 MNHNS, CDR2 SASEGT. The CDR3 totals 13 residues. V lost 7 bases to trimming and J lost 0 bases, with 10 bases between them. CDR3 DNA sequence: TGTGCCAGCAACCAGGACAGCTCCTACGAGCAGTACTTC. Translation gives CASNQDSSYEQYF.

DNA for the CDR3: TGCAGTGGGTCGGGTTTCGGGACAGATACGCAGTATTTT. Its protein product is CSGSGFGTDTQYF. V usage is TRBV20-1 and J usage is TRBJ2-3; D uncertain. The CDR3 consists of 13 residues. Germline V gene lookup returns CDR1 DFQATT and CDR2 SNEGSKA (reference sequence). The V end lost 7 bases, the J end lost 3 bases, and 14 bases lay between the germline ends.

This clonotype was found once. At one boundary the junction diverges from the germline segment, which might be a read error. This chain connects TRBV30 to TRBJ1-1; TRBD1 might be the D (6 bases). The CDR3 sequence is 11 residues long. Germline lookup yields CDR1 GTSNPN and CDR2 SVGIG (reference sequence). The CDR3 loop is CTWKGVTEAFF. In nucleotides, the CDR3 is TGTACCTGGAAGGGGGTCACTGAAGCTTTCTTT.

The chain has TRBV27 and TRBJ1-6; 8 bases line up with TRBD1. The ends lost 0 bases at V and 8 bases at J; junction bases unmatched: 6. CDR1 is MNHEY, CDR2 SMNVEV, per germline (reference sequence). This CDR3 spans 16 amino acids. The CDR3 sequence is CASSLSRTGYYSPLHF. CDR3 in DNA: TGTGCCAGCAGTTTATCACGGACAGGGTACTATTCACCCCTCCACTTT.